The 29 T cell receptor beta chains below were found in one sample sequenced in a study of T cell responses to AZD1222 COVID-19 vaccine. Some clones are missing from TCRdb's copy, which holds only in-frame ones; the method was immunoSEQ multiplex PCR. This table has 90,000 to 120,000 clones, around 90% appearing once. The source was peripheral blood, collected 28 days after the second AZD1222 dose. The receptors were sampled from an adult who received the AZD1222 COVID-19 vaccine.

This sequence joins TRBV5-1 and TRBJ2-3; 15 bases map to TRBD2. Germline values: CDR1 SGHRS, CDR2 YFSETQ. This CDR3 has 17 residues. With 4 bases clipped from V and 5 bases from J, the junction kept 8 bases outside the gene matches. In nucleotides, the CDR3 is TGCGCCAGCAGCCCCGGACTAGCGGGAGGGTCGGGAGATACGCAGTATTTT. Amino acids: CASSPGLAGGSGDTQYF.

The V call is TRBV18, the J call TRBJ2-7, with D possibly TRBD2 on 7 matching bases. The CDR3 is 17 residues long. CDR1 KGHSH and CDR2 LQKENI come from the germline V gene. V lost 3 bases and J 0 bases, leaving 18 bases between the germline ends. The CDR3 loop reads CASSPPGGGGRSYEQYF. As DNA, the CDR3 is TGTGCCAGCTCACCCCCTGGCGGCGGGGGCCGCTCCTACGAGCAGTACTTC.

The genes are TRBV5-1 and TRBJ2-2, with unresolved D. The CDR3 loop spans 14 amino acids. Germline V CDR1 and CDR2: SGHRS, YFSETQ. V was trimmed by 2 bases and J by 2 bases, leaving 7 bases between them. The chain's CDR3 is CASSFGSNTGELFF. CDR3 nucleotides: TGCGCCAGCAGCTTTGGATCTAACACCGGGGAGCTGTTTTTT. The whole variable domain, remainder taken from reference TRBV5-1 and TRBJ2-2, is KAGVTQTPRYLIKTRGQQVTLSCSPISGHRSVSWYQQTPGQGLQFLFEYFSETQRNKGNFPGRFSGRQFSNSRSEMNVSTLELGDSALYLCASSFGSNTGELFFGEGSRLTVL.

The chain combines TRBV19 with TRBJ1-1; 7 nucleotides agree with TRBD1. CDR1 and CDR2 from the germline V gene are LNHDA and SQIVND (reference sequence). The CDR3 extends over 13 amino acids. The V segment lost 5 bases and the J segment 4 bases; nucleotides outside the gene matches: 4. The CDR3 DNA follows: TGTGCCAGTAGTGCAGGGGGAGGCACTGAAGCTTTCTTT. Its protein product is CASSAGGGTEAFF. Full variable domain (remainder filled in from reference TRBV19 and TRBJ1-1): DGGITQSPKYLFRKEGQNVTLSCEQNLNHDAMYWYRQDPGQGLRLIYYSQIVNDFQKGDIAEGYSVSREKKESFPLTVTSAQKNPTAFYLCASSAGGGTEAFFGQGTRLTVV.

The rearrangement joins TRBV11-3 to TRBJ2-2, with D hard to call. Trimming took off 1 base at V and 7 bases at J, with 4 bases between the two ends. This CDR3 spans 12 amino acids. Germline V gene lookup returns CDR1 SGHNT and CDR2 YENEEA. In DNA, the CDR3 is TGTGCCAGCAGCTTAGCCGGCGGGGAGCTGTTTTTT. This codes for CASSLAGGELFF. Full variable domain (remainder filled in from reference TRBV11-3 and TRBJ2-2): EAGVVQSPRYKIIEKKQPVAFWCNPISGHNTLYWYLQNLGQGPELLIRYENEEAVDDSQLPKDRFSAERLKGVDSTLKIQPAELGDSAVYLCASSLAGGELFFGEGSRLTVL.

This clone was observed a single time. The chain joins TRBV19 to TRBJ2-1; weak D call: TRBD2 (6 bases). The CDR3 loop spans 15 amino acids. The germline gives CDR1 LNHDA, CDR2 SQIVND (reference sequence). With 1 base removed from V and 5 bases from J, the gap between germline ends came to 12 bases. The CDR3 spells CASSIGRDNNNEQFF. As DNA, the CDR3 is TGTGCCAGTAGTATAGGGCGGGATAACAACAATGAGCAGTTCTTC.

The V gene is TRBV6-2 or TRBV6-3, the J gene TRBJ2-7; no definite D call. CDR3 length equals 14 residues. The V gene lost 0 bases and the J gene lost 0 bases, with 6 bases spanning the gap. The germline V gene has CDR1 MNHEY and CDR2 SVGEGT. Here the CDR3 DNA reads TGTGCCAGCAGTTACTCCTACGGCTCCTACGAGCAGTACTTC. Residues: CASSYSYGSYEQYF.

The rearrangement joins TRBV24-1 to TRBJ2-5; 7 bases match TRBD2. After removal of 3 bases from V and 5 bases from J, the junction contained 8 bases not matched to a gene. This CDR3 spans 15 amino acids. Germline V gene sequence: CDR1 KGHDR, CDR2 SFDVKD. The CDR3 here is CATSDPRGSGETQYF. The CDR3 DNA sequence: TGTGCCACCAGTGATCCACGCGGGAGCGGTGAGACCCAGTACTTC.

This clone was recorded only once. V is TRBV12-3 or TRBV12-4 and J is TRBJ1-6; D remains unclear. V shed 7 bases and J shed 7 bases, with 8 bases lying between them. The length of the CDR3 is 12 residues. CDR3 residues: CASKGINSPLHF. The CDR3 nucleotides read TGTGCCAGCAAGGGCATCAATTCACCCCTCCACTTT.

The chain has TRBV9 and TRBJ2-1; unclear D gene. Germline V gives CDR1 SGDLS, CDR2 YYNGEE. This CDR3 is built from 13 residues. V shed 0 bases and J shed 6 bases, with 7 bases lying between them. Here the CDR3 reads CASSVAMVNEQFF. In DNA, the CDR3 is TGTGCCAGCAGCGTAGCAATGGTCAATGAGCAGTTCTTC.

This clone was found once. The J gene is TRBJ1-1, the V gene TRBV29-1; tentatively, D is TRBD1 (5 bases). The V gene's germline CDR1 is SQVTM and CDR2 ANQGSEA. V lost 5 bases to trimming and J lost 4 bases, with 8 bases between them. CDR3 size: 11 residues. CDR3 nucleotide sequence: TGCAGCGTTTTAGGGGTCACTGAAGCTTTCTTT. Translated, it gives CSVLGVTEAFF.

CDR3 nucleotides: TGTGCCAGCTCACCAGGGTCCACAGGCGGGAATTCACCCCTCCACTTT. Amino acid sequence: CASSPGSTGGNSPLHF. The V and J genes are TRBV18 and TRBJ1-6; tentative D call: TRBD1 (5 bases). Between the trimmed V and J ends, which lost 2 bases and 7 bases, there was a span of 15 bases. The germline V gene encodes CDR1 KGHSH and CDR2 LQKENI. The length of the CDR3 is 16 residues.

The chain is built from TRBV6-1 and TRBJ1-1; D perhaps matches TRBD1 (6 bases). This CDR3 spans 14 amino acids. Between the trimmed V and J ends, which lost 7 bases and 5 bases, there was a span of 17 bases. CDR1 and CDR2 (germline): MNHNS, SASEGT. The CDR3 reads CASTLQGSKTEAFF. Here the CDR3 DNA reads TGTGCCAGCACTCTACAGGGATCAAAGACTGAAGCTTTCTTT.

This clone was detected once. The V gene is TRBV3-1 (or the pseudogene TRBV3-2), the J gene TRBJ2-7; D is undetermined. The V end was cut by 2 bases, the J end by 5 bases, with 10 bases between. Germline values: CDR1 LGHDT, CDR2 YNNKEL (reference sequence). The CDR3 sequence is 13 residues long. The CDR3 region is CASSQWVADEQYF. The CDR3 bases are TGTGCCAGCAGCCAATGGGTGGCGGACGAGCAGTACTTC.

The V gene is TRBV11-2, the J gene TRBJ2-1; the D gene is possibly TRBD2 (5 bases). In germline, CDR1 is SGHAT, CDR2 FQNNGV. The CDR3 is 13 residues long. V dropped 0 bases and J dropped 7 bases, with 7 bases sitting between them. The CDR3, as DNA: TGTGCCAGCAGCTTAGAGGAGGTTAATGAGCAGTTCTTC. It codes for CASSLEEVNEQFF.

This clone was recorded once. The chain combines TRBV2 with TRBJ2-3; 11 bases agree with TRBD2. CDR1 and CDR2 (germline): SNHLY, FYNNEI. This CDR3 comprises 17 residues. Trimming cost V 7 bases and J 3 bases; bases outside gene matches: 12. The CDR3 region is CASTSSGRPGGTDTQYF. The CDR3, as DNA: TGTGCCAGCACGTCTAGCGGGAGGCCGGGGGGAACAGATACGCAGTATTTT.

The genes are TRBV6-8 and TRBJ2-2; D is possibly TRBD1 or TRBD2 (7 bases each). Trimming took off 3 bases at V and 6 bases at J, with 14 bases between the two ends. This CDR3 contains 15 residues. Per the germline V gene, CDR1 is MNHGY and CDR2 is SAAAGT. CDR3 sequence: CASSYEGRGPGELFF. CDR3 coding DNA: TGTGCCAGCAGTTATGAGGGGAGGGGGCCCGGGGAGCTGTTTTTT.

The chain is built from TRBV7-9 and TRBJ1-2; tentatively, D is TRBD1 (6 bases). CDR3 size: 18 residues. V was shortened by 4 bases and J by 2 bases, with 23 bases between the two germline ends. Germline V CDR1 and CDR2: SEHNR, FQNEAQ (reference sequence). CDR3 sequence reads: CASSSLRGRGDTNYGYTF. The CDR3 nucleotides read TGTGCCAGCAGCTCCCTTCGGGGGAGGGGGGACACGAACTATGGCTACACCTTC. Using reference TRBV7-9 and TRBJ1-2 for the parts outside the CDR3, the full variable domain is DTGVSQNPRHKITKRGQNVTFRCDPISEHNRLYWYRQTLGQGPEFLTYFQNEAQLEKSRLLSDRFSAERPKGSFSTLEIQRTEQGDSAMYLCASSSLRGRGDTNYGYTFGSGTRLTVV.

CDR3 sequence reads: CATYRGRENTEAFF. The CDR3 DNA is TGTGCCACTTACAGGGGGCGGGAGAACACTGAAGCTTTCTTT. V usage is TRBV19 and J usage is TRBJ1-1, with 9 positions matching TRBD1. Germline V gene sequence: CDR1 LNHDA, CDR2 SQIVND (reference sequence). This CDR3 is built from 14 residues. V was clipped by 10 bases and J by 1 base; unmatched bases: 7.

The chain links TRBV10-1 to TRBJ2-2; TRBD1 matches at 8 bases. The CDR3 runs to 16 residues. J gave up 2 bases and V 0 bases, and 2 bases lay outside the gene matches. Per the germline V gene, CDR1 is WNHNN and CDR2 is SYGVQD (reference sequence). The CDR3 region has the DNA TGCGCCAGCAGTGAGTCTGGGACAGGCAACACCGGGGAGCTGTTTTTT. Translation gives CASSESGTGNTGELFF.

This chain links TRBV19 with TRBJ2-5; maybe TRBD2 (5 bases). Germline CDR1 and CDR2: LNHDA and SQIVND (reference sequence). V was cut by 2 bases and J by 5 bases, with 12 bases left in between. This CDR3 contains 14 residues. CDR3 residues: CASSIPGPGETQYF. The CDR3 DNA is TGTGCCAGTAGTATACCCGGACCGGGGGAGACCCAGTACTTC.

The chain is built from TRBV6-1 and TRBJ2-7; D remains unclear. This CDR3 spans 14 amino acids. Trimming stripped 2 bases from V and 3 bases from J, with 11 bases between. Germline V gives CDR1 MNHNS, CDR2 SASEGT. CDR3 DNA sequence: TGTGCCAGCAGTGAACTAGGTGGGGACTACGAGCAGTACTTC. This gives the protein CASSELGGDYEQYF.

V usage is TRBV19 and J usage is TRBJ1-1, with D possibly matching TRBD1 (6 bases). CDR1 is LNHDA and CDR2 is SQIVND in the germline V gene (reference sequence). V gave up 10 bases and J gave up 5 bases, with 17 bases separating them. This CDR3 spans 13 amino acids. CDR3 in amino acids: CAISDSRRTEAFF. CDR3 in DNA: TGTGCCATCTCGGACAGTCGGAGGACTGAAGCTTTCTTT.

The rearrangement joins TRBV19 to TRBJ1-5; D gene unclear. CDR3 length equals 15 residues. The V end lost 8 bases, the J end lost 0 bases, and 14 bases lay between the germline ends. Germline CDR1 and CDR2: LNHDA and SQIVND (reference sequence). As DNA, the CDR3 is TGTGCCAGTCTGGCTTCAGCATATAGCAATCAGCCCCAGCATTTT. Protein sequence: CASLASAYSNQPQHF.

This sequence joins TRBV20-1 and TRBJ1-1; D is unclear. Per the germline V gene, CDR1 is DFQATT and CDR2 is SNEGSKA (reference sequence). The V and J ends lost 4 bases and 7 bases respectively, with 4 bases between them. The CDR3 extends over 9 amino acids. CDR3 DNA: TGCAGTGCTAACGTTGAAGCTTTCTTT. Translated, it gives CSANVEAFF.

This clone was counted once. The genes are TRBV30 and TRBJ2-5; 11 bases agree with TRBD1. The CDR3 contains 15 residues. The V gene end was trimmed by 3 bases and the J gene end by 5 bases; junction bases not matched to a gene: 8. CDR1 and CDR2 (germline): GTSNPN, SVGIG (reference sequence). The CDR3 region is CAWSVGQGARETQYF. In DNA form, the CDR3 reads TGTGCCTGGAGCGTCGGACAGGGGGCGAGGGAGACCCAGTACTTC.

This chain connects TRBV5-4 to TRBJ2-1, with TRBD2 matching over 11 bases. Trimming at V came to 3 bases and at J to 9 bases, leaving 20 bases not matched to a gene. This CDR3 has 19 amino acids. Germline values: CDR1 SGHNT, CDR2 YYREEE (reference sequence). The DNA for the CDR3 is TGTGCCAGCAGCTCTTATCCGGGACTAGCGGTTGGTGGGTACTCTGAGCAGTTCTTC. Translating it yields CASSSYPGLAVGGYSEQFF.

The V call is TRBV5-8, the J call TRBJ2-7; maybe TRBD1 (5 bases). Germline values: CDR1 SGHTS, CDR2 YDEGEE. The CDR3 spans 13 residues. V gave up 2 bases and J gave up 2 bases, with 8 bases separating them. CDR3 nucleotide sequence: TGTGCCAGCAGCTTTGGGGCGACCTACGAGCAGTACTTC. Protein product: CASSFGATYEQYF.

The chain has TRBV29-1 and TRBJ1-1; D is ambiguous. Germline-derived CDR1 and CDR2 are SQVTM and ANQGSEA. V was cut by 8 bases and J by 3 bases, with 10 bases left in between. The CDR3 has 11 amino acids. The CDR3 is CSPARDTEAFF. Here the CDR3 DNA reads TGCAGCCCAGCCCGGGACACTGAAGCTTTCTTT.